This entry concerns a single T cell receptor (beta chain). An end of the junction differs from the germline gene, which may be a read error. Original data processing: Nucleated cell number was recorded as an estimate derived from reference gene primer amplification. Data came from immunoSEQ multiplex PCR; TCRdb stores just in-frame clones and leaves some out. V and J calls and clone size follow that table, whereas D and trimming were derived from the DNA. The sample includes some 120,000 clones, roughly three quarters of them seen just once. These data are taken from a study of blood T cell repertoires in COVID-19. In the study overall: The United States, Italy and Spain were the sources of the acute and convalescent COVID-19 samples.

Germline CDR1 and CDR2: LGHNA and YNFKEQ. The CDR3 runs to 14 residues. The sequenced sample consisted of peripheral blood. The sequence was collected from a man in his forties with active or convalescent COVID-19. The chain is built from TRBV4-2 and TRBJ1-2; no clear D gene. For the CDR3, the DNA is TGTGTCAGCAGCCAAGAAGTAGCCGACTATGGCTACACCTTC. Its translation is CVSSQEVADYGYTF.